This TCR beta chain originates from a study of beta chain features in type 1 diabetes. Study outcomes and limitations: There was a moderate but significant shortening of TCRB CDR3s in all four CD4+ subsets of Type 1 diabetes patients.

This CDR3 is 13 amino acids long. CDR1 is SQVTM, CDR2 ANQGSEA, per germline. The V end was cut by 3 bases, the J end by 8 bases, with 16 bases between. Sequenced material consisted of expressed TCRB transcripts (all of the isolated RNA was reverse transcribed). Profiled with immunoSEQ multiplex PCR; TCRdb holds only in-frame clones, not every one. The repertoire holds a few hundred thousand clones, over 8.5% seen once, with about 0.64% in the top ten. Turning to this clone: Its antigen is not identified.

The receptor was derived from a man aged 30 to 39 with type 1 diabetes. The sample was central memory CD4+ T cells from blood. The genes are TRBV29-1 and TRBJ1-2; D remains ambiguous. CDR3 sequence (DNA): TGCAGCGTTGAGATTAGAGTCTCGGAGGGCTACACCTTC. Its protein product is CSVEIRVSEGYTF.